The entry below describes one T cell receptor (beta chain). Sequencing used immunoSEQ multiplex PCR; TCRdb keeps in-frame clones, though not all of them. This sample has around 30,000 clones, with 80% to 90% found just once. This sample is drawn from a study of T cell changes during pregnancy in multiple sclerosis. The V gene lost 2 bases and the J gene lost 0 bases, with 17 bases spanning the gap. CDR1 MNHEY and CDR2 SMNVEV come from the germline V gene (reference sequence). The CDR3 loop spans 19 amino acids. Sequenced here: CD8+ T cells from peripheral blood mononuclear cells, sampled in the second trimester of pregnancy. The sequence derives from a female donor with multiple sclerosis, enrolled in a pregnancy study. The chain combines TRBV27 with TRBJ2-6; perhaps TRBD2 as D (6 bases). The CDR3 loop reads CASSLEFPGVHSGANVLTF. The CDR3 region has the DNA TGTGCCAGCAGTTTAGAGTTTCCGGGGGTCCACTCTGGGGCCAACGTCCTGACTTTC.